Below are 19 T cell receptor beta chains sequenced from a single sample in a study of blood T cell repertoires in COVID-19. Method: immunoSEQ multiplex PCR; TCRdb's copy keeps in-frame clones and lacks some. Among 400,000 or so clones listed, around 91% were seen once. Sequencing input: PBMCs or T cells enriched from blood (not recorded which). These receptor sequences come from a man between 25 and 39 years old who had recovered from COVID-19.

As DNA, the CDR3 is TGTGCCATCAAGCAACCCGACTCCTACGAGCAGTACTTC. Its translation: CAIKQPDSYEQYF. This rearrangement joins TRBV10-3 to TRBJ2-7; D is ambiguous. The V gene lost 7 bases and the J gene lost 0 bases, with 10 bases spanning the gap. The CDR3 covers 13 residues. CDR1 and CDR2 from the germline V gene are ENHRY and SYGVKD.

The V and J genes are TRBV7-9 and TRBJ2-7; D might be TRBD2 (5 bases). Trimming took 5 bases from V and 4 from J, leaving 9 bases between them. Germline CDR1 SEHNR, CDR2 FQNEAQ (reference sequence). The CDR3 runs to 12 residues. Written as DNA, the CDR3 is TGTGCCAGCAGCATCGGACTGTACGAGCAGTACTTC. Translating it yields CASSIGLYEQYF.

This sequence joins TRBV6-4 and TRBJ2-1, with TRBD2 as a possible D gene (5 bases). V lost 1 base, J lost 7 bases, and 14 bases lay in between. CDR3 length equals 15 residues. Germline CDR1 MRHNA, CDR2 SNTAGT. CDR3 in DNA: TGTGCCAGCAGTGACTTAGGAGTCGGGGATAATGAGCAGTTCTTC. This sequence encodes CASSDLGVGDNEQFF.

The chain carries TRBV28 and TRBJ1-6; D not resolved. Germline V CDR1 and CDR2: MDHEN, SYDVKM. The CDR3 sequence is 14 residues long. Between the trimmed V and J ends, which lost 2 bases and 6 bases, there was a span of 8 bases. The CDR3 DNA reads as TGTGCCAGCAGTTTAGAGGGCCTTAATTCACCCCTCCACTTT. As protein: CASSLEGLNSPLHF. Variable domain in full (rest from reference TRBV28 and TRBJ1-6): DVKVTQSSRYLVKRTGEKVFLECVQDMDHENMFWYRQDPGLGLRLIYFSYDVKMKEKGDIPEGYSVSREKKERFSLILESASTNQTSMYLCASSLEGLNSPLHFGNGTRLTVT.

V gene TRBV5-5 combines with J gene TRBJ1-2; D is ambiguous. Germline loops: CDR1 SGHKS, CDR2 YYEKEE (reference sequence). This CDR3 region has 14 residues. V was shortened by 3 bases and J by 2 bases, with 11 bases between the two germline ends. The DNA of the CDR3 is TGTGCCAGCAGCTACCGGGTGGAAAACTATGGCTACACCTTC. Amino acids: CASSYRVENYGYTF.

CDR3 in amino acids: CASSPGRLARARGNEQFF. The CDR3 nucleotides read TGCGCCAGCAGCCCGGGACGACTAGCGAGGGCTCGGGGCAATGAGCAGTTCTTC. V usage is TRBV5-1 and J usage is TRBJ2-1, with 8 bases lining up with TRBD2. This CDR3 has 18 amino acids. V dropped 4 bases and J dropped 6; count of bases not matched to a gene: 18. CDR1 is SGHRS and CDR2 is YFSETQ in the germline V gene.

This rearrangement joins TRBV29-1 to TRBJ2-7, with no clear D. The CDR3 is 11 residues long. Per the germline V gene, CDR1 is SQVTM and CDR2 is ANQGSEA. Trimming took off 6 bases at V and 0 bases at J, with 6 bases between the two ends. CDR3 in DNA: TGCAGCGTGGCCTCCTCCTACGAGCAGTACTTC. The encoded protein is CSVASSYEQYF.

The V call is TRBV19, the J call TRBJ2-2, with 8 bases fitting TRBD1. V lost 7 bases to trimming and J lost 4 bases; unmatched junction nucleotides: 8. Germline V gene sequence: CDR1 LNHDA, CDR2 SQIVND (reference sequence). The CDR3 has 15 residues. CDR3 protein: CASTGPGQGTGELFF. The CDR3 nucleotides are TGTGCCAGTACAGGACCCGGACAGGGCACCGGGGAGCTGTTTTTT.

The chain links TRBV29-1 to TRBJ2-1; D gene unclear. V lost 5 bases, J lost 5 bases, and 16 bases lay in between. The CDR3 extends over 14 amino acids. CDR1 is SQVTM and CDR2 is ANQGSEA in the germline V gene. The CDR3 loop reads CSVPVSTLDNEQFF. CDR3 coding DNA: TGCAGCGTTCCTGTCTCTACTCTAGACAATGAGCAGTTCTTC.

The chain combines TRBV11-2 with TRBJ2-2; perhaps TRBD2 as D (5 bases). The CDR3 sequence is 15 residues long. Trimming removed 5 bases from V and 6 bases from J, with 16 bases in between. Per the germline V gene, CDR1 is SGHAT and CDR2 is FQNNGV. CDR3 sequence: CASSSLGRLSGELFF. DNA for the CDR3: TGTGCCAGCAGCAGCTTAGGGCGACTATCCGGGGAGCTGTTTTTT.

CDR3 sequence reads: CASSYPERGSPLHF. The CDR3 DNA follows: TGTGCCAGCAGTTACCCTGAACGCGGTTCACCCCTCCACTTT. The gene calls are TRBV6-6 and TRBJ1-6, with D unclear. CDR3 length equals 14 residues. CDR1 and CDR2 from the germline V gene are MNHNY and SVGAGI (reference sequence). V was trimmed by 2 bases and J by 9 bases, leaving 11 bases between them.

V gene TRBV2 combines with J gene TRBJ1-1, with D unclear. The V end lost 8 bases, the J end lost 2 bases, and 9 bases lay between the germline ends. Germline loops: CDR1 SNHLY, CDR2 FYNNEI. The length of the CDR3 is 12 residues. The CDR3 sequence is CASAGYNTEAFF. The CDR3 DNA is TGTGCCAGCGCGGGATACAACACTGAAGCTTTCTTT.

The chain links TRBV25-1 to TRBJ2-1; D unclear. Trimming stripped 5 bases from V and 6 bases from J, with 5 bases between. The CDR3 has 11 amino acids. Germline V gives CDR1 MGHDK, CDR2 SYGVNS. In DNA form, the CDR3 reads TGTGCCAGCAGTCGGAGCAATGAGCAGTTCTTC. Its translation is CASSRSNEQFF.

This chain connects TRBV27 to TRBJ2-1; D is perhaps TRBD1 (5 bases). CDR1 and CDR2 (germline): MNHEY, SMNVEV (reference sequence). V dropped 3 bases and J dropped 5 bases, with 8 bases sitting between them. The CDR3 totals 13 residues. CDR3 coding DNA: TGTGCCAGCAGTTTCTACAGGAACAATGAGCAGTTCTTC. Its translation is CASSFYRNNEQFF.

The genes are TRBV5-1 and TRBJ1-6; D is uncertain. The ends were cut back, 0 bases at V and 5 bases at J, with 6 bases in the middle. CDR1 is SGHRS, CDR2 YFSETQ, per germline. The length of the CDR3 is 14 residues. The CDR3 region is CASSLDTDNSPLHF. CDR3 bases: TGCGCCAGCAGCTTGGATACGGATAATTCACCCCTCCACTTT.

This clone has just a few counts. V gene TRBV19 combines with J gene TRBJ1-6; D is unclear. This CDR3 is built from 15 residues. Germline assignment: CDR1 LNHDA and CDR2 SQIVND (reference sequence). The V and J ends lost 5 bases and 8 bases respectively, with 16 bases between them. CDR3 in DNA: TGTGCCAGTAGTTCCCTGGGCGCAGGCGATTCACCCCTCCACTTT. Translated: CASSSLGAGDSPLHF.

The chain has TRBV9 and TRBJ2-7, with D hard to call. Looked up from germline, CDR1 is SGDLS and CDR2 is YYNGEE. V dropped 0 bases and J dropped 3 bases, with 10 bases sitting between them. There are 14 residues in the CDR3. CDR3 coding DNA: TGTGCCAGCAGCGTAGGGAGTGAGTTCTACGAGCAGTACTTC. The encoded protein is CASSVGSEFYEQYF.

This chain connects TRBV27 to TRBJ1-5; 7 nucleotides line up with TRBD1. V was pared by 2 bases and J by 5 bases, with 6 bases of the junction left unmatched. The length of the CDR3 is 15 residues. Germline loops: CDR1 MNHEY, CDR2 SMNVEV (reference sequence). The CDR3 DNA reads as TGTGCCAGCAGTTTAGGGCAGGGGGGTCATCAGCCCCAGCATTTT. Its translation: CASSLGQGGHQPQHF.

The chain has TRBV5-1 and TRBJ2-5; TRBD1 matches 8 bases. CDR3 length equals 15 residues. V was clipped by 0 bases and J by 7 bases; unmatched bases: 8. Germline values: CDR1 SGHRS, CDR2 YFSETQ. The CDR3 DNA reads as TGCGCCAGCAGCTTGGGGCCCACACAGGGGGGGACCCAGTACTTC. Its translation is CASSLGPTQGGTQYF.